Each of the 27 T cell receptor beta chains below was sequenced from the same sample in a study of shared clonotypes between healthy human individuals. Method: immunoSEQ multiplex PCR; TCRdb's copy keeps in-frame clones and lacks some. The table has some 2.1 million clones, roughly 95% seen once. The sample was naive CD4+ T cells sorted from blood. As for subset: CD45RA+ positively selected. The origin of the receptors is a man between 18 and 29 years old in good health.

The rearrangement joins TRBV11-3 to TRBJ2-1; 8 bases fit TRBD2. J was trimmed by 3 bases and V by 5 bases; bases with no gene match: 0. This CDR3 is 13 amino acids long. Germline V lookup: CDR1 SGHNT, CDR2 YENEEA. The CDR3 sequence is CASSGTSYNEQFF. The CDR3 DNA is TGTGCCAGCAGCGGGACTAGCTACAATGAGCAGTTCTTC.

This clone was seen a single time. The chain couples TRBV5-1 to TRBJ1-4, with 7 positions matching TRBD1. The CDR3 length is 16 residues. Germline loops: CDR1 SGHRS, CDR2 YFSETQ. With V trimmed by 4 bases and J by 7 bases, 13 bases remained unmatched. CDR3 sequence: CASSGAVGGGFEKLFF. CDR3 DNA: TGCGCCAGCAGCGGCGCGGTAGGGGGCGGATTTGAAAAACTGTTTTTT.

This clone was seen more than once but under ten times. The CDR3 DNA sequence: TGTGCCATCACAGCCACGAACACCGGGGAGCTGTTTTTT. Protein: CAITATNTGELFF. The J gene is TRBJ2-2, the V gene TRBV10-3; D unresolved. The CDR3 is 13 residues long. Germline CDR1 reads ENHRY; CDR2 reads SYGVKD. The ends were cut back, 7 bases at V and 0 bases at J, with 6 bases in the middle.

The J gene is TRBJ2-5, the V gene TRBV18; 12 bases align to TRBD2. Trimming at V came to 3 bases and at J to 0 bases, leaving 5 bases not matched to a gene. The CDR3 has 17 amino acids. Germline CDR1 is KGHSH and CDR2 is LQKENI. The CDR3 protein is CASSPGLAGWYQETQYF. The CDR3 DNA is TGTGCCAGCTCACCCGGACTAGCGGGGTGGTACCAAGAGACCCAGTACTTC.

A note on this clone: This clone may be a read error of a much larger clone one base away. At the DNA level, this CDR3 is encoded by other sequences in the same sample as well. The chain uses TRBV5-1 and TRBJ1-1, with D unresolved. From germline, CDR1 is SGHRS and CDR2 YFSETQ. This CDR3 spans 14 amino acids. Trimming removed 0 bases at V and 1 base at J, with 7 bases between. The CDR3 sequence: CASSLEAGNTEAFF. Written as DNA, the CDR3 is TGCGCCAGCAGCTTGGAGGCGGGGAACACTGAAGCTTTCTTT.

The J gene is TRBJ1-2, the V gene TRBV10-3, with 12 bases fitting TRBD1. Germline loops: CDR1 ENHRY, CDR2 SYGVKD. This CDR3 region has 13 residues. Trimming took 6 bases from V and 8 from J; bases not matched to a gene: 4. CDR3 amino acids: CAIRGTGGAGYTF. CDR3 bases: TGTGCCATCAGAGGGACAGGGGGCGCGGGCTACACCTTC.

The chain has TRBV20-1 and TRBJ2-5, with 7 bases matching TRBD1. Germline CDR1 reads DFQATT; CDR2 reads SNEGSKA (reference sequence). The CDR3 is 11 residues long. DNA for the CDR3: TGCAGCGGACAGGTCGAAGAGACCCAGTACTTC. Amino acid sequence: CSGQVEETQYF.

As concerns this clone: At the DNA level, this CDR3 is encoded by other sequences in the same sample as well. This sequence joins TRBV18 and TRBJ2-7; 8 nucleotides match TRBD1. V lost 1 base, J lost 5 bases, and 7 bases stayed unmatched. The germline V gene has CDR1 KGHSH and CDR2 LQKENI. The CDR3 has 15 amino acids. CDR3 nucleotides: TGTGCCAGCTCACCACTAGGACAGGGAACAAACGAGCAGTACTTC. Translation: CASSPLGQGTNEQYF.

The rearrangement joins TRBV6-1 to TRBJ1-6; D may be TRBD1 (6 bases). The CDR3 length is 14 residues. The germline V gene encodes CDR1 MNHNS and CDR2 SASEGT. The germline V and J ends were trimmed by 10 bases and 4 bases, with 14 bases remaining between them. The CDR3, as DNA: TGTGCCACCGTCGGGACACTTTATAATTCACCCCTCCACTTT. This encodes CATVGTLYNSPLHF.

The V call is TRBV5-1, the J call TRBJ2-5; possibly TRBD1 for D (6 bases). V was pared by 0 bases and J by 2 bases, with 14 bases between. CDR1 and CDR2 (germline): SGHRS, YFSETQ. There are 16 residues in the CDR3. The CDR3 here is CASSLALTGKQETQYF. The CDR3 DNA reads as TGCGCCAGCAGCTTGGCTCTCACAGGGAAACAAGAGACCCAGTACTTC.

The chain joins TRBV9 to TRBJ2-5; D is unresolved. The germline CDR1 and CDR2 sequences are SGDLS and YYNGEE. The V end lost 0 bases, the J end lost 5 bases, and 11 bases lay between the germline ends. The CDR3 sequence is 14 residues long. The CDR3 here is CASSVAGWMETQYF. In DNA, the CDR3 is TGTGCCAGCAGCGTAGCTGGGTGGATGGAGACCCAGTACTTC.

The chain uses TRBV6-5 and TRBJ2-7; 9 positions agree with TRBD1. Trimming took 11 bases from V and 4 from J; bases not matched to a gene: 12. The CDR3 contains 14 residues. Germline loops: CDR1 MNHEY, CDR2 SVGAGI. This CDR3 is CADTKGQGLYEQYF. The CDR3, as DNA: TGTGCCGACACGAAGGGACAGGGTTTGTACGAGCAGTACTTC.

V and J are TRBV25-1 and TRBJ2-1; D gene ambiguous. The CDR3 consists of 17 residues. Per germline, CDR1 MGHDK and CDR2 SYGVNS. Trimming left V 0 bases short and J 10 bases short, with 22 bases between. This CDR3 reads CASSEYILDRRYREQFF. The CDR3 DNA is TGTGCCAGCAGTGAATATATTCTGGATCGCCGATACAGAGAGCAGTTCTTC.

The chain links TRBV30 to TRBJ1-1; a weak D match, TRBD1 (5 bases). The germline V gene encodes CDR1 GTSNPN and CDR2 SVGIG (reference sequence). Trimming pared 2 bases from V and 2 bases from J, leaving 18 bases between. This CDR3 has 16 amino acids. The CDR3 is CAWSPWQVGGNTEAFF. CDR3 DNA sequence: TGTGCCTGGAGTCCGTGGCAGGTCGGGGGTAACACTGAAGCTTTCTTT.

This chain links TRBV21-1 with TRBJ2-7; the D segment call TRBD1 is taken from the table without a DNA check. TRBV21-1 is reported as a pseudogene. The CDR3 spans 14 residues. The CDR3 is CASSKGTGTYEQYF. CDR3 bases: TGTGCCAGCAGCAAAGGAACAGGGACCTACGAGCAGTACTTC.

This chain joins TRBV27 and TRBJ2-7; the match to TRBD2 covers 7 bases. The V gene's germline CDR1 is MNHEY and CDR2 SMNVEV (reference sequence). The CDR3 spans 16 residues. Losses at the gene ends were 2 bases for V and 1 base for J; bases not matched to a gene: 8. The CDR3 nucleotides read TGTGCCAGCAGTTTACGTTCCAGGGAGGGTTCCTACGAGCAGTACTTC. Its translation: CASSLRSREGSYEQYF.

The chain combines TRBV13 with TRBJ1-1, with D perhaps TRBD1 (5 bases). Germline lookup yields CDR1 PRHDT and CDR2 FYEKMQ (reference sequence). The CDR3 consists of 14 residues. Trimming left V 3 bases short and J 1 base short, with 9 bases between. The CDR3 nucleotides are TGTGCCAGCAGCTTCCGAGACAGGAACACTGAAGCTTTCTTT. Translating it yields CASSFRDRNTEAFF.

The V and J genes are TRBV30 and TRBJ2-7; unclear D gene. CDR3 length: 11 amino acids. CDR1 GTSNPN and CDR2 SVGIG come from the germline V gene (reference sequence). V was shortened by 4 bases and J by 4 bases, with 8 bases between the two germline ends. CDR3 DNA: TGTGCCTGGAAAAAGAGATACGAGCAGTACTTC. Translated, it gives CAWKKRYEQYF.

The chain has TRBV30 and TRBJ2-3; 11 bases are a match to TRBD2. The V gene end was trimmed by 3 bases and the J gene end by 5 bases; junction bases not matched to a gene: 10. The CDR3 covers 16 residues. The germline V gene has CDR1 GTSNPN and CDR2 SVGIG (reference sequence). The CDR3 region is CAWRRSLLAGVDTQYF. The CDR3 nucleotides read TGTGCCTGGAGACGCTCTCTACTAGCGGGGGTAGATACGCAGTATTTT.

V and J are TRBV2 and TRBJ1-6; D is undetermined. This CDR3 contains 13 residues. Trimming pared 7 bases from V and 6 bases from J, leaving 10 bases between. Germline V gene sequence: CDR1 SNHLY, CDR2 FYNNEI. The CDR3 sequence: CASTFDRNSPLHF. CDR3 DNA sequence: TGTGCCAGCACTTTCGACCGTAATTCACCCCTCCACTTT.

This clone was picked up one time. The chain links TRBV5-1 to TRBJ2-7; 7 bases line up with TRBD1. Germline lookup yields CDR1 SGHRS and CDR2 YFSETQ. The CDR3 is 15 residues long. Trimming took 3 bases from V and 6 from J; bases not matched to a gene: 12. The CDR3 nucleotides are TGCGCCAGCAGCTCCGATGACAGGGCGCCTGGCGAGCAGTACTTC. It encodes CASSSDDRAPGEQYF.

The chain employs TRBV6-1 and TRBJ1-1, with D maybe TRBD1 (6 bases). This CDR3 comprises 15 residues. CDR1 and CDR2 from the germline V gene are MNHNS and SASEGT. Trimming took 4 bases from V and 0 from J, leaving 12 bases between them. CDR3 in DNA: TGTGCCAGCAGTGGGGCCGGGACATTGAACACTGAAGCTTTCTTT. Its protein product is CASSGAGTLNTEAFF.

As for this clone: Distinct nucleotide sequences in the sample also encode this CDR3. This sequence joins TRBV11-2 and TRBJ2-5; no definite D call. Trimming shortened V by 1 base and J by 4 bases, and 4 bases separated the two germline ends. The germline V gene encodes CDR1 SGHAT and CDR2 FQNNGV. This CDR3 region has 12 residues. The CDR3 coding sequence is TGTGCCAGCAGCTTAGGACGAGAGACCCAGTACTTC. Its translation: CASSLGRETQYF.

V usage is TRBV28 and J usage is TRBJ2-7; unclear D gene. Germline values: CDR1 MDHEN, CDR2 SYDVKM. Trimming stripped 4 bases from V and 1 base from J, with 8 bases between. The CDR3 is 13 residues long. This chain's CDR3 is CASSSSDSYEQYF. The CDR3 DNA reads TGTGCCAGCAGTTCTTCAGATTCCTACGAGCAGTACTTC.

This CDR3 reads CASNTGGDSPLHF. The CDR3 region has the DNA TGTGCCAGCAATACAGGGGGAGATTCACCCCTCCACTTT. The gene calls are TRBV2 and TRBJ1-6; 8 positions agree with TRBD1. The V gene's germline CDR1 is SNHLY and CDR2 FYNNEI. J gave up 8 bases and V 7 bases, and 4 bases lay outside the gene matches. CDR3 length: 13 residues.

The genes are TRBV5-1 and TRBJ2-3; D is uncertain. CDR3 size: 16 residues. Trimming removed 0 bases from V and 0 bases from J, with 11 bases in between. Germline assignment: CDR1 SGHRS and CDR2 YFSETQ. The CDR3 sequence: CASSLGNSKSTDTQYF. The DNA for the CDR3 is TGCGCCAGCAGCTTGGGTAACTCCAAGAGCACAGATACGCAGTATTTT.

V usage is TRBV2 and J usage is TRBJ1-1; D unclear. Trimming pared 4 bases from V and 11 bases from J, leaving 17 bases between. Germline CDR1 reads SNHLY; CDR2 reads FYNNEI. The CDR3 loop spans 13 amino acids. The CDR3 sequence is CASSGDPLGRAFF. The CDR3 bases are TGTGCCAGCAGTGGCGACCCTCTTGGTCGGGCTTTCTTT.